The 27 T cell receptor beta chains reported below all come from one sample, sequenced in a study of blood T cell repertoires in COVID-19. The protocol was immunoSEQ multiplex PCR, while the TCRdb copy is restricted to in-frame clones and leaves out a portion. The table records around 310,000 clones, 90% of them present only once. Sequencing input: peripheral blood. The receptors derive from a woman in her twenties or thirties with COVID-19, enrolled during active disease.

This chain joins TRBV18 and TRBJ2-2; TRBD2 matches 14 bases. The CDR3 is made up of 18 amino acids. Per germline, CDR1 KGHSH and CDR2 LQKENI. Trimming removed 3 bases from V and 3 bases from J; junction bases left unmatched: 6. CDR3 nucleotides: TGTGCCAGCTCACCTTCGGGACTAGCGGGAGTTTACACCGGGGAGCTGTTTTTT. It translates to CASSPSGLAGVYTGELFF.

The chain is built from TRBV20-1 and TRBJ2-7; 9 bases match TRBD1. CDR3 length equals 13 residues. Germline assignment: CDR1 DFQATT and CDR2 SNEGSKA (reference sequence). With 3 bases clipped from V and 3 bases from J, the junction kept 3 bases outside the gene matches. The CDR3 reads CSASPTGGYEQYF. The CDR3 DNA reads TGCAGTGCTAGTCCGACAGGGGGCTACGAGCAGTACTTC.

The chain employs TRBV27 and TRBJ2-5; 10 bases map to TRBD2. The CDR3 has 16 amino acids. Germline loops: CDR1 MNHEY, CDR2 SMNVEV (reference sequence). V shed 6 bases, J shed 2 bases, and the junction held 9 bases outside the gene matches. CDR3 amino acids: CASSSSGRGLQETQYF. As DNA, the CDR3 is TGTGCCAGCAGCTCGAGCGGGAGGGGACTACAAGAGACCCAGTACTTC.

The rearrangement uses TRBV5-5 and TRBJ2-5; 12 bases agree with TRBD2. Germline CDR1 and CDR2: SGHKS and YYEKEE (reference sequence). J lost 5 bases, V lost 4 bases, and 9 bases had no gene match. This CDR3 comprises 16 residues. CDR3 region: CASSTGLAGKGETQYF. DNA for the CDR3: TGTGCCAGCAGCACCGGACTAGCGGGAAAGGGGGAGACCCAGTACTTC. Full variable domain (rest looked up from reference TRBV5-5 and TRBJ2-5): DAGVTQSPTHLIKTRGQQVTLRCSPISGHKSVSWYQQVLGQGPQFIFQYYEKEERGRGNFPDRFSARQFPNYSSELNVNALLLGDSALYLCASSTGLAGKGETQYFGPGTRLLVL.

The J gene is TRBJ2-1, the V gene TRBV18, with 9 bases lining up with TRBD2. The CDR3 spans 18 residues. The J segment lost 5 bases and the V segment lost 6 bases, leaving 17 bases of the junction unmatched. Germline V CDR1 and CDR2: KGHSH, LQKENI. The CDR3 sequence is CASSHQQGQLAGHNEQFF. The CDR3 DNA reads as TGTGCCAGCTCCCACCAACAGGGGCAACTAGCGGGTCACAATGAGCAGTTCTTC.

The chain is built from TRBV7-9 and TRBJ2-7, with TRBD2 matching 11 bases. In germline, CDR1 is SEHNR, CDR2 FQNEAQ (reference sequence). The CDR3 spans 13 residues. Trimming cost V 5 bases and J 5 bases; bases outside gene matches: 2. In DNA form, the CDR3 reads TGTGCCAGCAGCGCGGGACTAGCGGACGAGCAGTACTTC. Translating gives CASSAGLADEQYF.

The chain links TRBV27 to TRBJ2-6; D might be TRBD1 (6 bases). The CDR3 runs 20 residues. CDR1 is MNHEY and CDR2 is SMNVEV in the germline V gene (reference sequence). V lost 3 bases and J 1 base, leaving 22 bases between the germline ends. The CDR3 protein is CASSLGLRGHLQSGANVLTF. CDR3 nucleotide sequence: TGTGCCAGCAGTTTGGGGTTAAGGGGACACCTCCAGTCTGGGGCCAACGTCCTGACTTTC.

The genes are TRBV6-5 and TRBJ1-2, with 10 nucleotides matching TRBD1. CDR3 length: 15 residues. V lost 5 bases and J lost 8; bases outside the gene matches: 11. CDR1 MNHEY and CDR2 SVGAGI come from the germline V gene. CDR3 region: CASSPRTGGVVGYTF. CDR3 nucleotides: TGTGCCAGCAGTCCGCGGACAGGGGGAGTTGTCGGCTACACCTTC.

The chain combines TRBV9 with TRBJ2-2; no firm D call. The CDR3 consists of 15 residues. With 0 bases removed from V and 0 bases from J, the gap between germline ends came to 6 bases. CDR1 and CDR2 from the germline V gene are SGDLS and YYNGEE. CDR3 amino acids: CASSVAPANTGELFF. DNA of the CDR3: TGTGCCAGCAGCGTAGCCCCCGCGAACACCGGGGAGCTGTTTTTT.

The chain couples TRBV10-3 to TRBJ1-1, with TRBD1 matching over 8 bases. CDR1 and CDR2 (germline): ENHRY, SYGVKD. The CDR3 has 14 amino acids. Trimming took 2 bases from V and 1 from J; bases not matched to a gene: 0. CDR3 DNA: TGTGCCATCAGTGAGGGACAGGGGAACACTGAAGCTTTCTTT. It codes for CAISEGQGNTEAFF.

CDR3 in amino acids: CASSPTGVEQYF. CDR3 sequence (DNA): TGTGCCAGCAGCCCGACAGGGGTCGAGCAGTACTTC. This chain links TRBV27 with TRBJ2-7; TRBD1 matches 8 bases. The CDR3 is 12 residues long. The V and J ends lost 6 bases and 6 bases, in that order; junction bases with no gene match: 4. CDR1 is MNHEY and CDR2 is SMNVEV in the germline V gene (reference sequence).

In this sample, this clone turned up once. This CDR3 is also generated by other DNA sequences in the sample. The rearrangement joins TRBV5-1 to TRBJ2-2; 10 bases align to TRBD2. V gave up 2 bases and J gave up 6 bases; unmatched junction bases: 4. The germline V gene has CDR1 SGHRS and CDR2 YFSETQ. The CDR3 loop spans 15 amino acids. The CDR3 loop reads CASSLAGGPAGELFF. As DNA, the CDR3 is TGCGCCAGCAGCTTAGCGGGAGGGCCCGCCGGGGAGCTGTTTTTT. Combining the CDR3 with reference TRBV5-1 and TRBJ2-2 gives the whole variable domain KAGVTQTPRYLIKTRGQQVTLSCSPISGHRSVSWYQQTPGQGLQFLFEYFSETQRNKGNFPGRFSGRQFSNSRSEMNVSTLELGDSALYLCASSLAGGPAGELFFGEGSRLTVL.

The CDR3 DNA sequence: TGCAGCGTTGAACGTGGGCAGGGGGGCACAGATACGCAGTATTTT. It codes for CSVERGQGGTDTQYF. This chain links TRBV29-1 with TRBJ2-3; 7 bases line up with TRBD1. Germline V gene data show CDR1 as SQVTM and CDR2 as ANQGSEA. This CDR3 has 15 amino acids. With V trimmed by 2 bases and J by 1 base, 6 bases remained unmatched.

Here the CDR3 reads CASSSEQSAKNIQYF. The CDR3 region has the DNA TGCGCCAGCAGCTCGGAACAGAGCGCCAAAAACATTCAGTACTTC. The V gene is TRBV5-1, the J gene TRBJ2-4; D remains unclear. Germline V gives CDR1 SGHRS, CDR2 YFSETQ. This CDR3 is 15 amino acids long. V was pared by 3 bases and J by 1 base, with 11 bases between.

The J gene is TRBJ1-2, the V gene TRBV5-1, with 7 bases fitting TRBD1. The CDR3 is made up of 15 amino acids. The V gene's germline CDR1 is SGHRS and CDR2 YFSETQ. V shed 0 bases and J 1 base; nucleotides not matched to a gene: 3. The CDR3 sequence: CASSLGTGYNYGYTF. DNA for the CDR3: TGCGCCAGCAGCTTGGGGACAGGATATAACTATGGCTACACCTTC.

The chain carries TRBV11-1 and TRBJ1-3, with D possibly TRBD1 on 6 matching bases. Germline-derived CDR1 and CDR2 are SGHAT and FQDESV (reference sequence). Between the trimmed V and J ends, which lost 6 bases and 0 bases, there was a span of 9 bases. The CDR3 length is 14 residues. The CDR3 region has the DNA TGTGCCAGCAGGGGACACTTCTCTGGAAACACCATATATTTT. It encodes CASRGHFSGNTIYF.

V and J are TRBV11-2 and TRBJ1-2; D is unclear. Germline CDR1 is SGHAT and CDR2 is FQNNGV. The CDR3 contains 14 residues. Trimming took 1 base from V and 0 from J, leaving 6 bases between them. This CDR3 reads CASSLGGANYGYTF. Written as DNA, the CDR3 is TGTGCCAGCAGCTTAGGGGGAGCTAACTATGGCTACACCTTC.

The rearrangement uses TRBV13 and TRBJ2-5; D not resolved. This CDR3 contains 13 residues. The germline CDR1 and CDR2 sequences are PRHDT and FYEKMQ (reference sequence). The germline V and J ends were trimmed by 1 base and 4 bases, with 7 bases remaining between them. CDR3 nucleotides: TGTGCCAGCAGCTTAGCGTCCGGAGAGACCCAGTACTTC. This translates into CASSLASGETQYF. The variable domain in full, completed from reference TRBV13 and TRBJ2-5, reads AAGVIQSPRHLIKEKRETATLKCYPIPRHDTVYWYQQGPGQDPQFLISFYEKMQSDKGSIPDRFSAQQFSDYHSELNMSSLELGDSALYFCASSLASGETQYFGPGTRLLVL.

This clone was counted a single time. The V gene is TRBV29-1, the J gene TRBJ2-1; D may be TRBD2 (6 bases). The CDR3 contains 14 residues. The germline V and J ends were trimmed by 3 bases and 3 bases, with 12 bases remaining between them. Germline V gives CDR1 SQVTM, CDR2 ANQGSEA. CDR3 region: CSVDLADLYNEQFF. The CDR3 region has the DNA TGCAGCGTTGACTTAGCGGACCTCTACAATGAGCAGTTCTTC.

The V gene is TRBV11-2, the J gene TRBJ1-2; the match to TRBD1 covers 10 bases. The CDR3 sequence is 18 residues long. J was trimmed by 3 bases and V by 5 bases; bases with no gene match: 15. Germline CDR1 SGHAT, CDR2 FQNNGV. The CDR3 here is CASSQYSRRQGADYGYTF. Here the CDR3 DNA reads TGTGCCAGCAGCCAATACTCTCGCCGACAGGGGGCGGACTATGGCTACACCTTC.

The chain couples TRBV19 to TRBJ1-2; a possible D gene is TRBD1 (6 bases). The V gene's germline CDR1 is LNHDA and CDR2 SQIVND (reference sequence). Trimming cost V 3 bases and J 6 bases, with 14 bases left between them. This CDR3 comprises 14 residues. The CDR3 spells CASSILVRGDGYTF. CDR3 bases: TGTGCCAGTAGTATCCTGGTCAGGGGTGATGGCTACACCTTC.

This rearrangement joins TRBV11-3 to TRBJ2-7; 11 bases are shared with TRBD2. CDR3 length equals 15 residues. Germline V lookup: CDR1 SGHNT, CDR2 YENEEA. J was trimmed by 5 bases and V by 3 bases; bases with no gene match: 6. CDR3 protein: CASSFGLAGEDEQYF. CDR3 sequence (DNA): TGTGCCAGCAGCTTCGGACTAGCGGGCGAGGACGAGCAGTACTTC. Full variable domain (outside the CDR3, taken from reference TRBV11-3 and TRBJ2-7): EAGVVQSPRYKIIEKKQPVAFWCNPISGHNTLYWYLQNLGQGPELLIRYENEEAVDDSQLPKDRFSAERLKGVDSTLKIQPAELGDSAVYLCASSFGLAGEDEQYFGPGTRLTVT.

J is TRBJ2-1 and V is TRBV5-1; possibly TRBD1 for D (5 bases). The CDR3 consists of 16 residues. Trimming removed 1 base from V and 10 bases from J, with 21 bases in between. Looked up from germline, CDR1 is SGHRS and CDR2 is YFSETQ. The CDR3 loop reads CASSLFSSDIYREQFF. The DNA for the CDR3 is TGCGCCAGCAGCTTGTTTTCGTCGGACATATACCGGGAGCAGTTCTTC.

CDR3 sequence: CASKMGQAFGGYTF. DNA of the CDR3: TGTGCCAGTAAAATGGGGCAGGCTTTTGGTGGCTACACCTTC. The chain carries TRBV2 and TRBJ1-2, with TRBD1 as a possible D gene (5 bases). Germline V CDR1 and CDR2: SNHLY, FYNNEI. Trimming cost V 9 bases and J 7 bases, with 21 bases left between them. The CDR3 loop spans 14 amino acids.

The J gene is TRBJ1-6, the V gene TRBV19; weak D call: TRBD1 (5 bases). In germline, CDR1 is LNHDA, CDR2 SQIVND (reference sequence). The ends were cut back, 10 bases at V and 7 bases at J, with 20 bases in the middle. This CDR3 has 15 amino acids. This CDR3 reads CATKRSGVGNSPLHF. The DNA for the CDR3 is TGTGCCACCAAAAGGTCGGGGGTCGGGAATTCACCCCTCCACTTT.

As concerns this clone: Other DNA sequences in the sample encode the same CDR3. The chain couples TRBV6-1 to TRBJ1-5; perhaps TRBD1 as D (5 bases). The CDR3 is made up of 14 amino acids. V dropped 1 base and J dropped 1 base, with 5 bases sitting between them. Germline V gene lookup returns CDR1 MNHNS and CDR2 SASEGT. CDR3 in DNA: TGTGCCAGCAGTGAAGGACAGAGCAATCAGCCCCAGCATTTT. Protein sequence: CASSEGQSNQPQHF.

This sequence joins TRBV28 and TRBJ2-7; 9 bases agree with TRBD2. The germline CDR1 and CDR2 sequences are MDHEN and SYDVKM. J was trimmed by 10 bases and V by 6 bases; bases with no gene match: 7. There are 12 residues in the CDR3. CDR3 coding DNA: TGTGCCAGCAGCCGACTAGCGGAACCCCAGTACTTC. Protein: CASSRLAEPQYF.